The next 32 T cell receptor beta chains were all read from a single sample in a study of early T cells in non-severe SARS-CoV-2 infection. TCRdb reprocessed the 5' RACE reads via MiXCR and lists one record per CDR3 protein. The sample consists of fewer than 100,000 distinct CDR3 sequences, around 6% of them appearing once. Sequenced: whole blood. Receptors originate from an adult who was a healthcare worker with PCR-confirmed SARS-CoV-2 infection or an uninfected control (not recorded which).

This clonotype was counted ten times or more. The chain's CDR3 is CASSFVGAGSEQFF. The CDR3 DNA follows: TGTGCCAGCAGCTTTGTTGGAGCAGGGAGTGAGCAGTTCTTC. J is TRBJ2-1 and V is TRBV11-2; D may be TRBD1 or TRBD2 (5 bases each). The V gene's germline CDR1 is SGHAT and CDR2 FQNNGV. The CDR3 totals 14 residues. Trimming took 3 bases from V and 9 from J, leaving 15 bases between them.

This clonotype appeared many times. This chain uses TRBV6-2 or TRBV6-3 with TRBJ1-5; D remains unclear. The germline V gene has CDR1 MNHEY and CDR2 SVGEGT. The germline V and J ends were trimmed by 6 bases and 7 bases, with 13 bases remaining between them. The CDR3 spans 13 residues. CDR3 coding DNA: TGTGCCAGCAGCGATAGAAGGGCACAGCCCCAGCATTTT. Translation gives CASSDRRAQPQHF.

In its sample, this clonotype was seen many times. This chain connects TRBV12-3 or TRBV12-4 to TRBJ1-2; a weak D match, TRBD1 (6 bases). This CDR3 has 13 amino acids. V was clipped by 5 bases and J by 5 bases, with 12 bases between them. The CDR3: CASSAQTGYGYTF. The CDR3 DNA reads TGTGCCAGCAGTGCTCAAACAGGGTATGGCTACACCTTC.

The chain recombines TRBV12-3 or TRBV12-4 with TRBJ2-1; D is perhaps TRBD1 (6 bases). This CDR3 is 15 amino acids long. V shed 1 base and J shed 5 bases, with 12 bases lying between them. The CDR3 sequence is CASSLVPGVHNEQFF. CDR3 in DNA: TGTGCCAGCAGTTTAGTGCCAGGGGTCCACAATGAGCAGTTCTTC.

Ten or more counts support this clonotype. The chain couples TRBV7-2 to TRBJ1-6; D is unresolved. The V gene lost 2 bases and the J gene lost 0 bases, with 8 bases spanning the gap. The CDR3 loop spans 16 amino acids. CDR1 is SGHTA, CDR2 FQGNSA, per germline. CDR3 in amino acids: CASSLRQSSYNSPLHF. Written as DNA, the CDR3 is TGTGCCAGCAGCTTAAGGCAGAGCTCCTATAATTCACCCCTCCACTTT.

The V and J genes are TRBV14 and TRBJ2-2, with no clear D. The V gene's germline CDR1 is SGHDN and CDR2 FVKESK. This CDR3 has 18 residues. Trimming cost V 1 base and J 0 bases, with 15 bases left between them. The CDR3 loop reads CASSQVGMAASNTGELFF. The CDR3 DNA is TGTGCCAGCAGCCAAGTGGGAATGGCAGCATCGAACACCGGGGAGCTGTTTTTT.

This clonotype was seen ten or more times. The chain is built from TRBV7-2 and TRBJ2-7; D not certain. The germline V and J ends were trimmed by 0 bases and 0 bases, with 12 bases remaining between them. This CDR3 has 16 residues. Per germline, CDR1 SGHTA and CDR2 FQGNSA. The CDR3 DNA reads TGTGCCAGCAGCTTAGCTAAGGGATTCAGCTCCTACGAGCAGTACTTC. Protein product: CASSLAKGFSSYEQYF.

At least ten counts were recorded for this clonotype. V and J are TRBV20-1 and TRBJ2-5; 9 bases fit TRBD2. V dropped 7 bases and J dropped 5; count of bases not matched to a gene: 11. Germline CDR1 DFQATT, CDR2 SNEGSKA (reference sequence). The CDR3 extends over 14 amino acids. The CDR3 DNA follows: TGCAGTGGTGGCGGGGGGGCCACAAGGGAGACCCAGTACTTC. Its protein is CSGGGGATRETQYF.

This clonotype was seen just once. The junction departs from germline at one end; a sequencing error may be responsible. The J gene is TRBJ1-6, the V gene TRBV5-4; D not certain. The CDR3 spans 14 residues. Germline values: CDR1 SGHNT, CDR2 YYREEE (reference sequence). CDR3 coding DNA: TGTGCCAGCAGCTTTTTGCGGAATAATTCAACCCTCCACTTT. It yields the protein CASSFLRNNSTLHF.

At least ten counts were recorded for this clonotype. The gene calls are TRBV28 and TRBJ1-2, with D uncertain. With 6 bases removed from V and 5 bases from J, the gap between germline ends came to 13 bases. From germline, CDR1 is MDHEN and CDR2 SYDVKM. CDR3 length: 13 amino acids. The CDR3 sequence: CASRTDPRYGYTF. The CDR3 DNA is TGTGCCAGCAGGACGGACCCACGTTATGGCTACACCTTC.

This chain's CDR3 is CSAKTLEYEQYF. The DNA of the CDR3 is TGCAGTGCTAAAACGTTGGAGTACGAGCAGTACTTC. V is TRBV20-1 and J is TRBJ2-7; D gene uncertain. Trimming stripped 4 bases from V and 4 bases from J, with 11 bases between. This CDR3 contains 12 residues. Germline CDR1 is DFQATT and CDR2 is SNEGSKA (reference sequence).

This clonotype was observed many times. DNA for the CDR3: TGTGCCAGCAGCGGTGACAGGGGGCAGGGATCACCCCTCCACTTT. This sequence encodes CASSGDRGQGSPLHF. V usage is TRBV9 and J usage is TRBJ1-6; 10 positions agree with TRBD1. Germline V gene data show CDR1 as SGDLS and CDR2 as YYNGEE. The CDR3 loop spans 15 amino acids. The V and J ends lost 3 bases and 10 bases, in that order; junction bases with no gene match: 7. Supplemented by reference TRBV9 and TRBJ1-6, the full variable domain reads DSGVTQTPKHLITATGQRVTLRCSPRSGDLSVYWYQQSLDQGLQFLIQYYNGEERAKGNILERFSAQQFPDLHSELNLSSLELGDSALYFCASSGDRGQGSPLHFGNGTRLTVT.

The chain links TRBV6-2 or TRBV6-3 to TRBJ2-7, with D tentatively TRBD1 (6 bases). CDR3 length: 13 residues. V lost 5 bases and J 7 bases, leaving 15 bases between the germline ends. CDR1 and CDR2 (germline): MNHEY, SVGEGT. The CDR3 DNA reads TGTGCCAGCAGTCGAGACAGGACGGGGGAGCAGTACTTC. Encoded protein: CASSRDRTGEQYF.

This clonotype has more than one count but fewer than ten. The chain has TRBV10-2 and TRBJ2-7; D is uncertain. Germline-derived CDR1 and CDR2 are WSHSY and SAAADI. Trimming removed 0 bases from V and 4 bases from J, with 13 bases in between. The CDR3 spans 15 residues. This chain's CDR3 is CASSESSRLLYEQYF. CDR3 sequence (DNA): TGCGCCAGCAGTGAGTCGAGTCGACTGTTGTACGAGCAGTACTTC.

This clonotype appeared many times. In nucleotides, the CDR3 is TGTGCCAGCAGCTTCTCCGGGGGCTCCTACGAGCAGTACTTC. Translating gives CASSFSGGSYEQYF. This rearrangement joins TRBV7-2 to TRBJ2-7, with D possibly being TRBD2 (6 bases). V lost 3 bases, J lost 0 bases, and 9 bases lay in between. Germline CDR1 is SGHTA and CDR2 is FQGNSA. The CDR3 runs to 14 residues.

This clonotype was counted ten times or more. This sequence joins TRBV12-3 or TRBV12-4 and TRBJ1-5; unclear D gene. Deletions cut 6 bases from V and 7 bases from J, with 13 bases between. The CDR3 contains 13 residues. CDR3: CASSRTADQPQHF. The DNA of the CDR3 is TGTGCCAGCAGCCGAACTGCGGACCAGCCCCAGCATTTT.

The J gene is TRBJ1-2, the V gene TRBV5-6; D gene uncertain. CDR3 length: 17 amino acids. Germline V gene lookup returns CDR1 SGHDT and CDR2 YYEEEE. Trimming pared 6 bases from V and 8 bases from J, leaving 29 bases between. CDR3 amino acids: CASNRPSGMPGSGGYTF. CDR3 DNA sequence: TGTGCCAGCAACCGACCCAGTGGGATGCCGGGAAGCGGGGGCTACACCTTC. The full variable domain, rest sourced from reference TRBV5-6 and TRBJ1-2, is DAGVTQSPTHLIKTRGQQVTLRCSPKSGHDTVSWYQQALGQGPQFIFQYYEEEERQRGNFPDRFSGHQFPNYSSELNVNALLLGDSALYLCASNRPSGMPGSGGYTFGSGTRLTVV.

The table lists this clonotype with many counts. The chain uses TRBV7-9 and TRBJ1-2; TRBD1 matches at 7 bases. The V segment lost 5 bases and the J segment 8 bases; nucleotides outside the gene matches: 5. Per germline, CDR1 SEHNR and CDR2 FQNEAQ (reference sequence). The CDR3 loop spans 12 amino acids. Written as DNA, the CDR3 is TGTGCCAGCAGCCCGACAGGGAGAGGCTACACCTTC. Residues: CASSPTGRGYTF.

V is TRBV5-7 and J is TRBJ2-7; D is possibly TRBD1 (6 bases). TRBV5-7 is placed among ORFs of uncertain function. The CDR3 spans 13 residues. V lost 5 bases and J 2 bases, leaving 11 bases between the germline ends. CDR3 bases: TGTGCCAGCAGTTTACAGGGCCCCTACGAGCAGTACTTC. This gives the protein CASSLQGPYEQYF.

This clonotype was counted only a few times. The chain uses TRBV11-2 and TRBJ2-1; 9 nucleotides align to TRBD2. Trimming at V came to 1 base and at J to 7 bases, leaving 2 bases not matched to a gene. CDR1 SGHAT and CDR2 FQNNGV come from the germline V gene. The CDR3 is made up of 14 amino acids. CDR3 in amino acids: CASSLGGGANEQFF. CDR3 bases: TGTGCCAGCAGCTTAGGCGGGGGGGCGAATGAGCAGTTCTTC.

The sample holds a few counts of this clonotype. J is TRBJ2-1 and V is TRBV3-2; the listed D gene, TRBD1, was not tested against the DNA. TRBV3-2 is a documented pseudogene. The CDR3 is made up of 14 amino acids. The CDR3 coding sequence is TGTGCCAGCAGCCAGTCAGGGGGCCCAGGTGAGCAGTTCTTC. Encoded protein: CASSQSGGPGEQFF.

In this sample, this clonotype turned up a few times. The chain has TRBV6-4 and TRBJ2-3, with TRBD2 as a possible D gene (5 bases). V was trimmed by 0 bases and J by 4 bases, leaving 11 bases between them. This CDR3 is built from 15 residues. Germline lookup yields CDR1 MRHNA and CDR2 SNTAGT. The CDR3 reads CASSDSMTGSDTQYF. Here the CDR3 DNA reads TGTGCCAGCAGTGACTCGATGACGGGGTCAGATACGCAGTATTTT.

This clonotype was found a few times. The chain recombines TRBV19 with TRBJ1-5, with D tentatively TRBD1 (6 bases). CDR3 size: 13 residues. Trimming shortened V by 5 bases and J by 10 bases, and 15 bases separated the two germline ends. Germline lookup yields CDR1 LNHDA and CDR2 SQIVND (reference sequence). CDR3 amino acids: CASSPRTVQPQHF. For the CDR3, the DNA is TGTGCCAGTAGTCCCCGGACAGTCCAACCCCAGCATTTT.

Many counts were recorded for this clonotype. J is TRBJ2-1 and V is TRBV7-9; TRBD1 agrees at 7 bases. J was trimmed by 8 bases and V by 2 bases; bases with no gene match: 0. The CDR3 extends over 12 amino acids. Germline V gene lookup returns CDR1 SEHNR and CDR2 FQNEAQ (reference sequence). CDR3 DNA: TGTGCCAGCAGCTTACAGGGGGATGAGCAGTTCTTC. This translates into CASSLQGDEQFF.

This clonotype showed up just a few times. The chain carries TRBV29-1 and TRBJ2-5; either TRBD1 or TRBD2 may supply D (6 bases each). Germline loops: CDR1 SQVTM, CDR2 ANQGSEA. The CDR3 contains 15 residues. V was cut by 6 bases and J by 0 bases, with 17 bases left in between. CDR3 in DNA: TGCAGCGTCCAAGTTTCGGGGGCAAACCAAGAGACCCAGTACTTC. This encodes CSVQVSGANQETQYF.

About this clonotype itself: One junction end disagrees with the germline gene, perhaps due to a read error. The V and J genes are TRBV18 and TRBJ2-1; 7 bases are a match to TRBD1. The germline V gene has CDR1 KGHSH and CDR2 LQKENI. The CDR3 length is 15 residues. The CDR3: CASSPPGQSFNEQFF. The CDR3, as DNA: TGTGCCAGCTCACCACCGGGACAGTCCTTCAATGAGCAGTTCTTC.

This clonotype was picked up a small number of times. The CDR3, as DNA: TGTGCCAGCAGCAACGCAGGGGTGTCCGGGGCCAACGTCCTGACTTTC. Translating gives CASSNAGVSGANVLTF. The chain is built from TRBV5-6 and TRBJ2-6; possibly TRBD1 for D (6 bases). Trimming shortened V by 4 bases and J by 4 bases, and 15 bases separated the two germline ends. The CDR3 loop spans 16 amino acids. Germline-derived CDR1 and CDR2 are SGHDT and YYEEEE.

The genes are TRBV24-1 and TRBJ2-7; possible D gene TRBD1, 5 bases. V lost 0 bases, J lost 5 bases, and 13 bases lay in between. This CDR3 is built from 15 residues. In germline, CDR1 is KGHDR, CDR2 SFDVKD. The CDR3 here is CATSDLRQGFHEQYF. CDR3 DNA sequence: TGTGCCACCAGTGATTTGCGGCAGGGTTTCCACGAGCAGTACTTC.

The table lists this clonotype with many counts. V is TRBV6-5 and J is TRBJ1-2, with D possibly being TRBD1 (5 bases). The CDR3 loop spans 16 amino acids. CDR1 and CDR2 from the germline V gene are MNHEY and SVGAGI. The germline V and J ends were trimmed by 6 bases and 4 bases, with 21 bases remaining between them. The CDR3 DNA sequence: TGTGCCAGCAGATTTACCCATCGGGGGAATCCCTATGGCTACACCTTC. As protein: CASRFTHRGNPYGYTF.

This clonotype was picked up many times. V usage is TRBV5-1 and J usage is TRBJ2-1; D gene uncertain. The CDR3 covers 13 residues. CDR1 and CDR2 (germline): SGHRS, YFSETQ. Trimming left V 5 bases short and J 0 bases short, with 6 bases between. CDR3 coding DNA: TGCGCCAGCAGTGCTATCTCCTACAATGAGCAGTTCTTC. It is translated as CASSAISYNEQFF.

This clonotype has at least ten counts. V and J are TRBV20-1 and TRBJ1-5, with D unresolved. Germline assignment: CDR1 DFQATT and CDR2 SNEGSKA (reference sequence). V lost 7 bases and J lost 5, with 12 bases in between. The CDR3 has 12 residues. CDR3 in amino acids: CSVYEAYQPQHF. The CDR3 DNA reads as TGCAGTGTCTATGAAGCATATCAGCCCCAGCATTTT.

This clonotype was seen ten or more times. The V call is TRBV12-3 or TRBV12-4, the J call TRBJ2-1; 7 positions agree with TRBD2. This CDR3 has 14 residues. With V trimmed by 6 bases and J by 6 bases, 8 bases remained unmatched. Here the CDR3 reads CASRESGNRNEQFF. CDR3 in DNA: TGTGCCAGCAGGGAAAGCGGGAATCGCAATGAGCAGTTCTTC.